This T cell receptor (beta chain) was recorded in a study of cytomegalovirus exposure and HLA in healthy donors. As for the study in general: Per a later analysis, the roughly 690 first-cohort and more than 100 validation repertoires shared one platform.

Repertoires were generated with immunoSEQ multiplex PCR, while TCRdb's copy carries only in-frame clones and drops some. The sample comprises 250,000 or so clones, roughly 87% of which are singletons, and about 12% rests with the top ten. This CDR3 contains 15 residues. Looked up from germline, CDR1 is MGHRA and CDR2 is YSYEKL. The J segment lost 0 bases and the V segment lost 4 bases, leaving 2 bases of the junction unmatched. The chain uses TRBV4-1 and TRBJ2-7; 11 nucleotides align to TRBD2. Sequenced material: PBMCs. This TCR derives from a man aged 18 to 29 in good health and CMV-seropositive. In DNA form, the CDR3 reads TGCGCCAGCAGCCTCACTAGCGGGAGCTCCTACGAGCAGTACTTC. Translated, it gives CASSLTSGSSYEQYF.